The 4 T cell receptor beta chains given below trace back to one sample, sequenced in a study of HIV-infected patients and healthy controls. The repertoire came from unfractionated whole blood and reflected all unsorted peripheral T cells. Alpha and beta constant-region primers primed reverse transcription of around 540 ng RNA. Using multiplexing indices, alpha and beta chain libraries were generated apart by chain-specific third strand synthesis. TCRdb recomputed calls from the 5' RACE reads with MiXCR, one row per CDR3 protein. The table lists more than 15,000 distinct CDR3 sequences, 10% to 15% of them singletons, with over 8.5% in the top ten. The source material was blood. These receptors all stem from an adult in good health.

CDR3 in DNA: TGTGCCAGCAGTGCCCAAAGCGGGTTTTACTACGAGCAGTACTTC. As protein: CASSAQSGFYYEQYF. The chain carries TRBV6-2 or TRBV6-3 and TRBJ2-7, with a tentative D call TRBD2 (6 bases). The V end was cut by 5 bases, the J end by 3 bases, with 17 bases between. Germline-derived CDR1 and CDR2 are MNHEY and SVGEGT. The CDR3 loop spans 15 amino acids.

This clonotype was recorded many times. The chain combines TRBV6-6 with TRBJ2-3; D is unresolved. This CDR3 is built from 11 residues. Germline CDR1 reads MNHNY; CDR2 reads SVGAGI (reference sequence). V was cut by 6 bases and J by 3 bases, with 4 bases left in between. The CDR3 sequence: CASSRTDTQYF. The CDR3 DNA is TGTGCCAGCAGCAGGACAGATACGCAGTATTTT.

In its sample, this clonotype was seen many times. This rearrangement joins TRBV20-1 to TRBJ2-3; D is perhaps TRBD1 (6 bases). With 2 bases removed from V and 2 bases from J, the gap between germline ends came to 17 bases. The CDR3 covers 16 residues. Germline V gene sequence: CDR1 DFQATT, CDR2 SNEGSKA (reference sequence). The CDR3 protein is CSARKSQGRLTDTQYF. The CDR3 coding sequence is TGCAGTGCTAGAAAATCTCAGGGGCGGCTCACAGATACGCAGTATTTT.

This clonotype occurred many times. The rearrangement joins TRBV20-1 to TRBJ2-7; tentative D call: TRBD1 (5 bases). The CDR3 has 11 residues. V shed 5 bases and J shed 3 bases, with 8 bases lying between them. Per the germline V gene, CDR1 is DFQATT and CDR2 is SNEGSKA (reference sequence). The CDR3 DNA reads TGCAGTGCTCCGGACAACTACGAGCAGTACTTC. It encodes CSAPDNYEQYF.